The 10 T cell receptor beta chains below were found in one sample sequenced in a study of blood T cell repertoires in COVID-19. Repertoires were generated with immunoSEQ multiplex PCR, while TCRdb's copy carries only in-frame clones and drops some. The sample shows about 210,000 clones, 92% of them seen only once. The specimen sequenced was peripheral blood. The receptors were gathered from a man aged 25-45 years with acute or convalescent COVID-19.

DNA of the CDR3: TGTGCCAGCAGCACCGGGACAGGGAATGGCTACACCTTC. As protein: CASSTGTGNGYTF. This sequence joins TRBV5-4 and TRBJ1-2; TRBD1 matches at 9 bases. J was trimmed by 6 bases and V by 4 bases; bases with no gene match: 4. This CDR3 spans 13 amino acids. Germline CDR1 reads SGHNT; CDR2 reads YYREEE (reference sequence). Filled out from reference TRBV5-4 and TRBJ1-2, the complete variable domain reads ETGVTQSPTHLIKTRGQQVTLRCSSQSGHNTVSWYQQALGQGPQFIFQYYREEENGRGNFPPRFSGLQFPNYSSELNVNALELDDSALYLCASSTGTGNGYTFGSGTRLTVV.

The V call is TRBV28, the J call TRBJ2-7; 8 nucleotides agree with TRBD1. In germline, CDR1 is MDHEN, CDR2 SYDVKM. This CDR3 has 15 amino acids. The V gene end was trimmed by 3 bases and the J gene end by 6 bases; junction bases not matched to a gene: 10. The CDR3 nucleotides read TGTGCCAGCAGTTTCCAGGGGGCAGTTTTCGCCGAGCAGTACTTC. Protein: CASSFQGAVFAEQYF.

Only one count was recorded for this clone. The chain uses TRBV3-1 (or the pseudogene TRBV3-2) and TRBJ2-1, with 7 bases matching TRBD2. The germline gives CDR1 LGHDT, CDR2 YNNKEL (reference sequence). The CDR3 runs to 15 residues. V gave up 1 base and J gave up 3 bases; unmatched junction bases: 3. The CDR3 nucleotides read TGTGCCAGCAGCCAAGGGGGGGGATTCTACAATGAGCAGTTCTTC. This translates into CASSQGGGFYNEQFF.

The rearrangement uses TRBV5-1 and TRBJ2-2, with 9 bases identical to TRBD1. CDR3 length: 15 residues. Germline V gene data show CDR1 as SGHRS and CDR2 as YFSETQ. The J segment lost 3 bases and the V segment lost 4 bases, leaving 4 bases of the junction unmatched. CDR3 loop: CASSQGDRDTGELFF. The CDR3 region has the DNA TGCGCCAGCAGCCAAGGGGACAGGGACACCGGGGAGCTGTTTTTT.

The rearrangement links TRBV27 to TRBJ1-4; D possibly corresponds to TRBD1 (5 bases). Germline assignment: CDR1 MNHEY and CDR2 SMNVEV (reference sequence). This CDR3 has 17 amino acids. Trimming removed 1 base at V and 8 bases at J, with 20 bases between. This CDR3 is CASSLLGGANLIEKLFF. In nucleotides, the CDR3 is TGTGCCAGCAGTTTATTGGGGGGTGCTAATCTAATAGAAAAACTGTTTTTT.

The V and J genes are TRBV6-6 and TRBJ2-7, with 9 positions matching TRBD1. CDR3 length: 16 residues. Germline trimming cut 2 bases from V and 2 bases from J; bases unmatched to any gene: 7. Looked up from germline, CDR1 is MNHNY and CDR2 is SVGAGI (reference sequence). CDR3 coding DNA: TGTGCCAGCAGTTACCGTCCGGGACAGGGCACCTACGAGCAGTACTTC. Amino acid sequence: CASSYRPGQGTYEQYF.

The CDR3 nucleotides are TGTGCCAGCAGTTTATCGTGGACTACACAAGAGACCCAGTACTTC. This sequence encodes CASSLSWTTQETQYF. The chain uses TRBV27 and TRBJ2-5; possibly TRBD2 for D (6 bases). V was shortened by 0 bases and J by 2 bases, with 10 bases between the two germline ends. Germline assignment: CDR1 MNHEY and CDR2 SMNVEV (reference sequence). CDR3 size: 15 residues.

V is TRBV5-6 and J is TRBJ2-1; a weak D match, TRBD1 (6 bases). The CDR3 is 15 amino acids. Deletions cut 0 bases from V and 8 bases from J, with 15 bases between. Germline lookup yields CDR1 SGHDT and CDR2 YYEEEE. CDR3 DNA sequence: TGTGCCAGCAGCTTGGACCGCAGGGGAATAGATGAGCAGTTCTTC. Translated: CASSLDRRGIDEQFF.

The chain joins TRBV5-4 to TRBJ2-1, with TRBD2 matching over 12 bases. Per germline, CDR1 SGHNT and CDR2 YYREEE (reference sequence). The CDR3 sequence is 15 residues long. Trimming at V came to 3 bases and at J to 7 bases, leaving 5 bases not matched to a gene. The CDR3 region has the DNA TGTGCCAGCAGCTCCGGACTAGCGGGACAAAATGAGCAGTTCTTC. Its translation: CASSSGLAGQNEQFF.

This clone was recorded a few times. The chain carries TRBV5-1 and TRBJ2-7; the match to TRBD2 covers 7 bases. V was pared by 5 bases and J by 3 bases, with 14 bases of the junction left unmatched. From germline, CDR1 is SGHRS and CDR2 YFSETQ. This CDR3 has 16 residues. CDR3: CASSRASGLIRYEQYF. DNA of the CDR3: TGCGCCAGCAGTAGGGCTAGCGGACTGATTCGCTACGAGCAGTACTTC.